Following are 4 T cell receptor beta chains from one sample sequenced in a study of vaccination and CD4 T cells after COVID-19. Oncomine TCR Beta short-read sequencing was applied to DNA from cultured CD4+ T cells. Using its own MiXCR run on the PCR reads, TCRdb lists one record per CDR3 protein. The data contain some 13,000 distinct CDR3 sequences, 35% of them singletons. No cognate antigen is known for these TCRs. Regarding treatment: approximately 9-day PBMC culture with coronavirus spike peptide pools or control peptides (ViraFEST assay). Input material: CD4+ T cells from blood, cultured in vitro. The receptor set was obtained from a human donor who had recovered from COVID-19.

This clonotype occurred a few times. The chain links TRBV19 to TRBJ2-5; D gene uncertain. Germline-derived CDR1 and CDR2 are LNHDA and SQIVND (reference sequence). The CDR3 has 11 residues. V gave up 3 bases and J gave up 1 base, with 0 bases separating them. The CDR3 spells CASSIQETQYF. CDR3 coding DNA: TGTGCCAGTAGTATCCAAGAGACCCAGTACTTC.

CDR3 in DNA: TGTGCCTGGAGCCCCGGGACAGACAGTTCCTACGAGCAGTACTTC. Translated: CAWSPGTDSSYEQYF. The chain combines TRBV30 with TRBJ2-7; 7 positions match TRBD1. Germline-derived CDR1 and CDR2 are GTSNPN and SVGIG (reference sequence). CDR3 length: 15 residues. With V trimmed by 3 bases and J by 1 base, 9 bases remained unmatched.

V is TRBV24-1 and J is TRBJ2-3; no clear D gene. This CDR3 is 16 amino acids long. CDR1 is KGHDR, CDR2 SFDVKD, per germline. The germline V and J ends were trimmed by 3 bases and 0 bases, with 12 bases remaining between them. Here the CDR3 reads CATSDPQDSSTDTQYF. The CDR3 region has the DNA TGTGCCACCAGTGATCCCCAGGATAGTAGCACAGATACGCAGTATTTT.

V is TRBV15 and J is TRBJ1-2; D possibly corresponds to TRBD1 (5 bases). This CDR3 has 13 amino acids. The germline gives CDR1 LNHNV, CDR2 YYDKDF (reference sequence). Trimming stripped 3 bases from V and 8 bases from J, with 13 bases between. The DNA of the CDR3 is TGTGCCACCAGCAGGGGGACGGATCCAGGCTACACCTTC. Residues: CATSRGTDPGYTF.